These T cell receptor beta chains were read from a single sample in a study of cytomegalovirus exposure and HLA in healthy donors. Generated by immunoSEQ multiplex PCR, the TCRdb table keeps only in-frame clones and is missing some. The data hold about 120,000 clones, with 65% to 80% observed a single time. The sequenced sample consisted of PBMCs. All receptors derive from a female donor in good health and CMV-seronegative. CDR3s include the opening cysteine and the closing phenylalanine or tryptophan. A D gene is named only where the DNA matches it firmly. Where a row states a size, it is once, few, many or the class of an expanded clone; other rows omit it.

D,V,length,J,size,DNA,CDR3
.,TRBV10-3,15,TRBJ2-2,few,TGTGCCACCCAGGGGTCAGCCTTGAACACCGGGGAGCTGTTTTTT,CATQGSALNTGELFF
TRBD1,TRBV2,14,TRBJ1-1,.,TGTGCCAGCAGCGCTCGGACAGGGGGCACTGAAGCTTTCTTT,CASSARTGGTEAFF
TRBD2,TRBV5-6,16,TRBJ2-1,.,TGTGCCAGCAGCTTGACAAGCGGGGGCTCCTACAATGAGCAGTTCTTC,CASSLTSGGSYNEQFF
TRBD2,TRBV27,15,TRBJ2-5,.,TGTGCCAGCAGTATTAGCGGGGCGTACCAAGAGACCCAGTACTTC,CASSISGAYQETQYF
TRBD1,TRBV6-5,14,TRBJ2-7,.,TGTGCCAGCAGTCCCCAGGGGGCGTCCTACGAGCAGTACTTC,CASSPQGASYEQYF
TRBD1,TRBV7-2,16,TRBJ2-7,.,TGTGCCAGCAGCCCGGGGACAGGGGGCGTGAGCGGAGAGCAGTACTTC,CASSPGTGGVSGEQYF
TRBD1,TRBV2,12,TRBJ2-7,once,TGTGCCAGCAGTGGGCAGGGGGACGAGCAGTACTTC,CASSGQGDEQYF
.,TRBV6-5,13,TRBJ2-3,.,TGTGCCAGCAGTTACAGCGACACAGATACGCAGTATTTT,CASSYSDTDTQYF
.,TRBV4-1,14,TRBJ1-4,few,TGCGCCAGCAGCCAAGAAGACAGTAAGGAAAAACTGTTTTTT,CASSQEDSKEKLFF
TRBD1,TRBV19,14,TRBJ2-7,.,TGTGCCAGTAGTACCCGGGACAGCTCCTACGAGCAGTACTTC,CASSTRDSSYEQYF
.,TRBV5-4,16,TRBJ1-3,.,TGTGCCAGCACCCTGGGGGGGGCTACCTCTGGAAACACCATATATTTT,CASTLGGATSGNTIYF
.,TRBV19,12,TRBJ1-2,.,TGTGCCAGTAGCGAAGGGGCCTATGGCTACACCTTC,CASSEGAYGYTF
TRBD2,TRBV2,14,TRBJ2-7,.,TGTGCCAGCAGGTCCCCCAGCGGGGGGCGTGAGCAGTACTTC,CASRSPSGGREQYF
.,TRBV4-1,14,TRBJ1-4,.,TGCGCCAGCAGCCAAACCGGGTCCTATGAAAAACTGTTTTTT,CASSQTGSYEKLFF
TRBD1,TRBV6-5,15,TRBJ2-3,.,TGTGCCAGCAGTTACCGGGACAGGGACACAGATACGCAGTATTTT,CASSYRDRDTDTQYF
.,TRBV7-2,17,TRBJ1-6,.,TGTGCCAGCAGCCCTACCCTAGTAGGGGGTGGGTATTCACCCCTCCACTTT,CASSPTLVGGGYSPLHF
.,TRBV9,15,TRBJ1-3,.,TGTGCCAGCAGCGGTACAGGAGACTCTGGAAACACCATATATTTT,CASSGTGDSGNTIYF
TRBD1,TRBV7-8,17,TRBJ2-7,.,TGTGCCAGCAGCCCCTCGGGGACAGGGTCGAGCTCCTACGAGCAGTACTTC,CASSPSGTGSSSYEQYF
TRBD2,TRBV5-1,20,TRBJ2-4,.,TGCGCCAGCAGCTTGGATGGGACTAGCGGGGGGCCGACCTCCAAAAACATTCAGTACTTC,CASSLDGTSGGPTSKNIQYF
.,TRBV12-5,15,TRBJ2-7,.,TGTGCTAGTGGTTCCATTAGCGATTTCTCCTACGAGCAGTACTTC,CASGSISDFSYEQYF
.,TRBV5-1,15,TRBJ2-7,.,TGCGCCAGCAGCAAACGACGGGACAACGACTACGAGCAGTACTTC,CASSKRRDNDYEQYF
TRBD2,TRBV6-1,15,TRBJ2-1,.,TGTGCCACCGCCCGTGGACTAGCGTCCTACAATGAGCAGTTCTTC,CATARGLASYNEQFF
TRBD2,TRBV7-9,19,TRBJ2-1,.,TGTGCCAGCAGCTTCAACCGTCCCCTAGCGGGGGGGCGATACAATGAGCAGTTCTTC,CASSFNRPLAGGRYNEQFF
TRBD1,TRBV2,16,TRBJ1-1,.,TGTGCCAGCAGTATCGCACAGGGGCTCATGAACACTGAAGCTTTCTTT,CASSIAQGLMNTEAFF
.,TRBV28,12,TRBJ2-7,.,TGTGCCAGCAGACGACTAGAGTACGAGCAGTACTTC,CASRRLEYEQYF
.,TRBV15,16,TRBJ2-7,.,TGTGCCACCAGCAAGAGGAGAGGAAAGGAGAGCTACGAGCAGTACTTC,CATSKRRGKESYEQYF
.,TRBV4-3,16,TRBJ1-5,.,TGCGCCAGCAGCCAAGATTACGGGGGTAGCTGGCAGCCCCAGCATTTT,CASSQDYGGSWQPQHF
.,TRBV4-2,17,TRBJ2-1,.,TGTGCCAGCAGCCAAGAAGTTCGTCCACTACCTAACAATGAGCAGTTCTTC,CASSQEVRPLPNNEQFF
.,TRBV5-1,14,TRBJ1-1,.,TGCGCCAGCACCTGGGGGGGCGCGGTGACTGAAGCTTTCTTT,CASTWGGAVTEAFF